Sequencing of this TCR beta chain was carried out in a study of blood T cell repertoires in COVID-19. On the study more broadly: There were acute and convalescent COVID-19 samples, and they came from the United States, Italy and Spain. Sources were T cells, B-cell-depleted T cells, or PBMCs; the material itself was cDNA or gDNA.

Trimming left V 7 bases short and J 1 base short, with 4 bases between. The CDR3 runs to 12 residues. In germline, CDR1 is SNHLY, CDR2 FYNNEI. This clone was detected only a few times. In the original workflow: Cell counts per sample came from amplifying reference gene primers. TCRdb's copy holds only in-frame clones and misses some; the assay was immunoSEQ multiplex PCR. V, J and clone size are taken as reported in that table, and D and trimming were inferred from the DNA itself. This table holds around 260,000 clones, around 86% found once. The chain has TRBV2 and TRBJ2-2; D unclear. What was sequenced was peripheral blood. This receptor was obtained from a man aged 35 to 55 who had recovered from COVID-19. The CDR3 DNA follows: TGTGCCAGCATAATGAACACCGGGGAGCTGTTTTTT. As protein: CASIMNTGELFF. Supplemented by reference TRBV2 and TRBJ2-2, the full variable domain reads EPEVTQTPSHQVTQMGQEVILRCVPISNHLYFYWYRQILGQKVEFLVSFYNNEISEKSEIFDDQFSVERPDGSNFTLKIRSTKLEDSAMYFCASIMNTGELFFGEGSRLTVL.